The 10 T cell receptor beta chains reported below all come from one sample, sequenced in a study of blood T cell repertoires in COVID-19 (dated by TCRdb to 2019 to 2021). The library was made by the immunoSEQ multiplex PCR assay. Entries here come from immuneACCESS through TCRdb and include only in-frame sequences with V and J called. Some clones fail to appear in such tables; in the studies checked, an unresolved V gene covers under half of the shortfall, and the cause of the remainder is unknown. For this sample there are about 150,000 clones; 87% appear just once. Approximately 3.7% of the sample lies in the top ten. The specimen was PBMCs or T cells enriched from blood (not recorded which). These receptor sequences come from a woman aged 40 to 50 who had been exposed to COVID-19.

CDR3 nucleotides: TGCGCCAGCAGCCCCCTGGGCAATTGGGATAATTCACCCCTCCACTTT. It codes for CASSPLGNWDNSPLHF. The genes are TRBV4-1 and TRBJ1-6; no clear D gene. In germline, CDR1 is MGHRA, CDR2 YSYEKL. Trimming took 4 bases from V and 5 from J, leaving 15 bases between them. CDR3 size: 16 residues.

The rearrangement uses TRBV19 and TRBJ1-3, with D possibly TRBD1 on 5 matching bases. CDR3 length: 15 amino acids. V was shortened by 7 bases and J by 0 bases, with 13 bases between the two germline ends. The V gene's germline CDR1 is LNHDA and CDR2 SQIVND (reference sequence). CDR3 coding DNA: TGTGCCAGTACCCCGGGACTCAGCTCTGGAAACACCATATATTTT. Translating gives CASTPGLSSGNTIYF.

This chain uses TRBV2 with TRBJ1-1, with a weak D call TRBD1 (5 bases). V lost 4 bases, J lost 3 bases, and 9 bases lay in between. CDR3 length: 13 amino acids. Germline V gene lookup returns CDR1 SNHLY and CDR2 FYNNEI. CDR3 DNA sequence: TGTGCCAGCAGTGGACAGAGGTACACTGAAGCTTTCTTT. Translating it yields CASSGQRYTEAFF.

The chain carries TRBV27 and TRBJ2-7; D is unclear. Germline CDR1 and CDR2: MNHEY and SMNVEV (reference sequence). This CDR3 comprises 14 residues. V lost 2 bases to trimming and J lost 0 bases, with 8 bases between them. CDR3 protein: CASSLGEASYEQYF. The CDR3 region has the DNA TGTGCCAGCAGTTTAGGTGAGGCCTCCTACGAGCAGTACTTC.

The chain links TRBV5-1 to TRBJ1-5; D gene uncertain. The ends were cut back, 0 bases at V and 5 bases at J, with 12 bases in the middle. The CDR3 loop spans 15 amino acids. Germline V gene data show CDR1 as SGHRS and CDR2 as YFSETQ. Here the CDR3 reads CASSLAGSLDQPQHF. CDR3 nucleotide sequence: TGCGCCAGCAGCTTGGCGGGGAGTTTGGATCAGCCCCAGCATTTT.

The chain uses TRBV6-5 and TRBJ2-7, with 7 bases fitting TRBD2. The CDR3 totals 15 residues. V trimming: 2 bases; J trimming: 7 bases; junction bases outside the gene matches: 11. Germline V gene lookup returns CDR1 MNHEY and CDR2 SVGAGI. CDR3: CASSYGRDPAGEQYF. The CDR3 coding sequence is TGTGCCAGCAGTTACGGGCGGGATCCAGCGGGGGAGCAGTACTTC.

This rearrangement joins TRBV19 to TRBJ1-4; D is uncertain. From germline, CDR1 is LNHDA and CDR2 SQIVND (reference sequence). The germline V and J ends were trimmed by 6 bases and 3 bases, with 14 bases remaining between them. CDR3 size: 15 residues. The DNA of the CDR3 is TGTGCCAGTAGCCTGTCCGAGGTGGCTAATGAAAAACTGTTTTTT. Translation gives CASSLSEVANEKLFF.

This clone was seen once. The genes are TRBV2 and TRBJ2-5; D is uncertain. Germline CDR1 is SNHLY and CDR2 is FYNNEI. The CDR3 extends over 11 amino acids. The V gene lost 3 bases and the J gene lost 5 bases, with 4 bases spanning the gap. CDR3 protein: CASSDEETQYF. The CDR3 DNA sequence: TGTGCCAGCAGTGACGAGGAGACCCAGTACTTC.

This chain uses TRBV7-8 with TRBJ1-6; 7 nucleotides align to TRBD1. Per the germline V gene, CDR1 is SGHVS and CDR2 is FQNEAQ. The CDR3 runs 15 residues. V was pared by 1 base and J by 5 bases, with 2 bases of the junction left unmatched. The CDR3 region is CASSLGQGNNSPLHF. The CDR3 region has the DNA TGTGCCAGCAGCTTAGGACAGGGAAATAATTCACCCCTCCACTTT.

The genes are TRBV29-1 and TRBJ1-1; D perhaps matches TRBD1 (5 bases). The CDR3 consists of 11 residues. V dropped 4 bases and J dropped 10 bases, with 13 bases sitting between them. CDR1 SQVTM and CDR2 ANQGSEA come from the germline V gene. CDR3 in amino acids: CSVVAGQGAFF. CDR3 bases: TGCAGCGTTGTAGCCGGGCAGGGAGCTTTCTTT.